These 25 T cell receptor beta chains came from one sample sequenced in a study of cytomegalovirus exposure and HLA in healthy donors. 60 Vbeta and 13 Jbeta primers were used in PCR. Profiled with immunoSEQ multiplex PCR; TCRdb holds only in-frame clones, not every one. The table lists 95,000 to 150,000 clones, about 82% of them singletons, with less than 2% in the top ten. Sequencing was carried out using PBMCs. These receptors all stem from a man aged 45 to 65 in good health and CMV-seronegative.

V usage is TRBV4-1 and J usage is TRBJ2-1; 10 nucleotides align to TRBD2. Trimming removed 4 bases from V and 7 bases from J; junction bases left unmatched: 7. Germline values: CDR1 MGHRA, CDR2 YSYEKL. CDR3 length: 15 residues. CDR3 nucleotides: TGCGCCAGCAGCCCGTCGGGACTAGCGATGAATGAGCAGTTCTTC. Translation: CASSPSGLAMNEQFF.

The chain uses TRBV2 and TRBJ2-2; TRBD1 aligns across 7 bases. Germline V lookup: CDR1 SNHLY, CDR2 FYNNEI. The CDR3 is 15 amino acids. The V segment lost 1 base and the J segment 1 base; nucleotides outside the gene matches: 0. The chain's CDR3 is CASSEGQGNTGELFF. The CDR3 DNA is TGTGCCAGCAGTGAAGGACAGGGGAACACCGGGGAGCTGTTTTTT.

This clone was counted a few times. The genes are TRBV14 and TRBJ2-5; maybe TRBD2 (6 bases). V lost 3 bases and J 4 bases, leaving 18 bases between the germline ends. Germline V gives CDR1 SGHDN, CDR2 FVKESK. CDR3 length equals 16 residues. The CDR3 spells CASSHIGSPSAETQYF. CDR3 in DNA: TGTGCCAGCAGCCACATCGGGAGCCCAAGTGCAGAGACCCAGTACTTC.

This clone was seen a handful of times. This chain connects TRBV5-1 to TRBJ2-1, with TRBD2 matching 12 bases. Germline CDR1 and CDR2: SGHRS and YFSETQ. V lost 2 bases, J lost 2 bases, and 2 bases stayed unmatched. The length of the CDR3 is 16 residues. The CDR3, as DNA: TGCGCCAGCAGCTTCCTAGCGGGGGGGACCTACAATGAGCAGTTCTTC. It yields the protein CASSFLAGGTYNEQFF.

This sequence joins TRBV5-1 and TRBJ1-2; D is possibly TRBD1 (6 bases). The CDR3 runs to 15 residues. V was clipped by 4 bases and J by 7 bases, with 20 bases between them. Germline lookup yields CDR1 SGHRS and CDR2 YFSETQ. CDR3 nucleotides: TGCGCCAGCAGCCAAACCACGGACAGACAATCTGGCTACACCTTC. As protein: CASSQTTDRQSGYTF.

This clone was seen a few times. This chain uses TRBV4-1 with TRBJ1-3; TRBD1 is a possible D gene (5 bases). CDR1 and CDR2 (germline): MGHRA, YSYEKL. The V end was cut by 7 bases, the J end by 4 bases, with 14 bases between. The CDR3 loop spans 14 amino acids. The CDR3: CASTPQGTGNTIYF. As DNA, the CDR3 is TGCGCCAGCACGCCGCAGGGTACCGGAAACACCATATATTTT.

The V and J genes are TRBV6-4 and TRBJ1-6, with a tentative D call TRBD1 (6 bases). CDR3 size: 13 residues. Germline assignment: CDR1 MRHNA and CDR2 SNTAGT. V dropped 4 bases and J dropped 5 bases, with 6 bases sitting between them. This chain's CDR3 is CASSGDNNSPLHF. The CDR3 DNA reads as TGTGCCAGCAGTGGGGACAATAATTCACCCCTCCACTTT.

V usage is TRBV28 and J usage is TRBJ1-2, with a weak D call TRBD1 (6 bases). Trimming removed 5 bases at V and 11 bases at J, with 18 bases between. Germline V gives CDR1 MDHEN, CDR2 SYDVKM. CDR3 length: 13 residues. DNA of the CDR3: TGTGCCAGCAGTCCACGGGACACGCGGTGGTACACCTTC. Translation: CASSPRDTRWYTF.

The chain carries TRBV19 and TRBJ1-5, with D hard to call. The germline V and J ends were trimmed by 1 base and 0 bases, with 4 bases remaining between them. CDR1 LNHDA and CDR2 SQIVND come from the germline V gene (reference sequence). The CDR3 totals 14 residues. The CDR3 spells CASSIGLSNQPQHF. The CDR3 nucleotides are TGTGCCAGTAGTATAGGGCTTAGCAATCAGCCCCAGCATTTT. Full variable domain (missing parts from reference TRBV19 and TRBJ1-5): DGGITQSPKYLFRKEGQNVTLSCEQNLNHDAMYWYRQDPGQGLRLIYYSQIVNDFQKGDIAEGYSVSREKKESFPLTVTSAQKNPTAFYLCASSIGLSNQPQHFGDGTRLSIL.

The chain uses TRBV5-8 and TRBJ2-2, with TRBD1 matching over 7 bases. This CDR3 region has 15 residues. The V gene end was trimmed by 4 bases and the J gene end by 3 bases; junction bases not matched to a gene: 6. In germline, CDR1 is SGHTS, CDR2 YDEGEE. The CDR3 DNA reads TGTGCCAGCAGCGCCGGGACAGCCTACACCGGGGAGCTGTTTTTT. Its protein product is CASSAGTAYTGELFF.

The gene calls are TRBV10-3 and TRBJ2-1; 8 bases fit TRBD2. Trimming cost V 4 bases and J 4 bases; bases outside gene matches: 9. Germline CDR1 is ENHRY and CDR2 is SYGVKD. CDR3 size: 16 residues. CDR3 in amino acids: CAISGSAGGQYNEQFF. Here the CDR3 DNA reads TGTGCCATCAGTGGGTCGGCGGGGGGCCAGTACAATGAGCAGTTCTTC.

This sequence joins TRBV15 and TRBJ1-2; TRBD1 matches at 10 bases. CDR3 length equals 18 residues. V gave up 0 bases and J gave up 7 bases; unmatched junction bases: 14. From germline, CDR1 is LNHNV and CDR2 YYDKDF (reference sequence). The CDR3 nucleotides read TGTGCCACCAGCAGAGATCCTAGGGGCCCGACAGGGGGCACTGGCTACACCTTC. Residues: CATSRDPRGPTGGTGYTF.

This rearrangement joins TRBV5-4 to TRBJ2-7; a possible D gene is TRBD2 (6 bases). The germline V gene has CDR1 SGHNT and CDR2 YYREEE (reference sequence). CDR3 size: 15 residues. Between the trimmed V and J ends, which lost 3 bases and 0 bases, there was a span of 13 bases. The CDR3 here is CASSSVRGGSYEQYF. The DNA of the CDR3 is TGTGCCAGCAGCTCCGTGCGGGGAGGCTCCTACGAGCAGTACTTC.

This clone is classed as medium-sized. CDR3 residues: CASSLDLAGMEKLFF. As DNA, the CDR3 is TGTGCCAGCAGCTTAGATCTGGCAGGGATGGAAAAACTGTTTTTT. This chain uses TRBV11-2 with TRBJ1-4, with a tentative D call TRBD1 (5 bases). Germline V gene lookup returns CDR1 SGHAT and CDR2 FQNNGV. V lost 0 bases and J lost 8, with 13 bases in between. The CDR3 runs 15 residues.

The chain combines TRBV27 with TRBJ2-7; possible D gene TRBD1, 5 bases. Trimming cost V 5 bases and J 3 bases, with 8 bases left between them. The CDR3 has 12 residues. Germline V gives CDR1 MNHEY, CDR2 SMNVEV (reference sequence). The CDR3 here is CASSMTVYEQYV. CDR3 coding DNA: TGTGCCAGCAGTATGACAGTCTACGAGCAGTACGTC.

V and J are TRBV10-3 and TRBJ2-5; 11 bases fit TRBD1. The CDR3 is made up of 12 amino acids. V lost 9 bases and J lost 4; bases outside the gene matches: 1. CDR1 and CDR2 from the germline V gene are ENHRY and SYGVKD. The CDR3 DNA reads as TGTGCCATTGGGACAGGGGGAGAGACCCAGTACTTC. Protein product: CAIGTGGETQYF.

V and J are TRBV28 and TRBJ2-1, with 9 bases lining up with TRBD1. Unmatched junction bases numbered 5, after V lost 5 bases and J lost 3 bases. This CDR3 has 15 amino acids. Germline loops: CDR1 MDHEN, CDR2 SYDVKM. The CDR3 nucleotides read TGTGCCAGCAGTCCCGGGACAGGGAACTACAATGAGCAGTTCTTC. Translated: CASSPGTGNYNEQFF.

The chain employs TRBV7-2 and TRBJ2-1; maybe TRBD2 (7 bases). The V gene's germline CDR1 is SGHTA and CDR2 FQGNSA. The V and J ends lost 3 bases and 4 bases respectively, with 10 bases between them. The CDR3 contains 14 residues. The CDR3 loop reads CASSFEGGYNEQFF. The CDR3, as DNA: TGTGCCAGCAGCTTTGAGGGGGGGTACAATGAGCAGTTCTTC.

This clone was recorded once. The chain joins TRBV5-8 to TRBJ1-3; unclear D gene. The CDR3 totals 15 residues. The germline V and J ends were trimmed by 0 bases and 0 bases, with 7 bases remaining between them. CDR1 SGHTS and CDR2 YDEGEE come from the germline V gene. The CDR3 bases are TGTGCCAGCAGCTTGGAAGGAGACTCTGGAAACACCATATATTTT. Encoded protein: CASSLEGDSGNTIYF. Full variable domain (rest looked up from reference TRBV5-8 and TRBJ1-3): EAGVTQSPTHLIKTRGQQATLRCSPISGHTSVYWYQQALGLGLQFLLWYDEGEERNRGNFPPRFSGRQFPNYSSELNVNALELEDSALYLCASSLEGDSGNTIYFGEGSWLTVV.

This clone was counted a single time. The V call is TRBV5-1, the J call TRBJ2-5; TRBD2 is a possible D gene (7 bases). The V and J ends lost 3 bases and 5 bases respectively, with 20 bases between them. The CDR3 spans 16 residues. Germline values: CDR1 SGHRS, CDR2 YFSETQ. CDR3 region: CASSWSGTGGVETQYF. CDR3 sequence (DNA): TGCGCCAGCAGCTGGAGTGGAACGGGGGGCGTTGAGACCCAGTACTTC. Looking up the rest from reference TRBV5-1 and TRBJ2-5 gives the full variable domain: KAGVTQTPRYLIKTRGQQVTLSCSPISGHRSVSWYQQTPGQGLQFLFEYFSETQRNKGNFPGRFSGRQFSNSRSEMNVSTLELGDSALYLCASSWSGTGGVETQYFGPGTRLLVL.

The rearrangement uses TRBV18 and TRBJ2-1, with 9 bases matching TRBD2. The CDR3 has 15 residues. Unmatched junction bases numbered 5, after V lost 0 bases and J lost 8 bases. Germline V gene lookup returns CDR1 KGHSH and CDR2 LQKENI. The CDR3 is CASSPPAAGGDEQFF. CDR3 bases: TGTGCCAGCTCACCACCTGCTGCGGGGGGGGATGAGCAGTTCTTC.

V usage is TRBV5-1 and J usage is TRBJ1-4; D is unclear. V was clipped by 3 bases and J by 4 bases, with 7 bases between them. The germline V gene has CDR1 SGHRS and CDR2 YFSETQ. The CDR3 length is 13 residues. This chain's CDR3 is CASSSGSNEKLFF. The CDR3 DNA is TGCGCCAGCAGCTCCGGGAGTAATGAAAAACTGTTTTTT.

The gene calls are TRBV10-2 and TRBJ1-2; TRBD1 agrees at 10 bases. This CDR3 region has 16 residues. With 0 bases clipped from V and 7 bases from J, the junction kept 8 bases outside the gene matches. Germline V gene lookup returns CDR1 WSHSY and CDR2 SAAADI. The CDR3 protein is CASSESWDRGLIGYTF. The CDR3 nucleotides read TGCGCCAGCAGTGAGTCGTGGGACAGGGGATTAATTGGCTACACCTTC.

This sequence joins TRBV7-8 and TRBJ1-1; D gene uncertain. CDR3 length equals 14 residues. CDR1 is SGHVS and CDR2 is FQNEAQ in the germline V gene. Trimming cost V 2 bases and J 2 bases, with 9 bases left between them. The CDR3 nucleotides are TGTGCCAGCAGCTTAAATAGAGCAAACACTGAAGCTTTCTTT. This sequence encodes CASSLNRANTEAFF. Based on the CDR3 plus reference TRBV7-8 and TRBJ1-1, the full variable domain is GAGVSQSPRYKVAKRGQDVALRCDPISGHVSLFWYQQALGQGPEFLTYFQNEAQLDKSGLPSDRFFAERPEGSVSTLKIQRTQQEDSAVYLCASSLNRANTEAFFGQGTRLTVV.

The rearrangement uses TRBV5-4 and TRBJ2-2, with D maybe TRBD2 (6 bases). V lost 1 base and J 3 bases, leaving 13 bases between the germline ends. Germline assignment: CDR1 SGHNT and CDR2 YYREEE (reference sequence). This CDR3 spans 16 amino acids. The CDR3 DNA sequence: TGTGCCAGCAGCTTGCAGCGCGGGGTGGACACCGGGGAGCTGTTTTTT. Its translation: CASSLQRGVDTGELFF.